The next 2 T cell receptor beta chains were all read from a single sample in a study of shared clonotypes between healthy human individuals (dated by TCRdb to 2020 to 2021). Receptors were amplified or captured by the immunoSEQ multiplex PCR assay. The immuneACCESS repertoire file appears here via TCRdb, limited to in-frame rearrangements. These files lack a portion of the clones; in checked studies, under half of the deficit traces to unresolved V genes, and the cause of the others is not known. The sample table records approximately 2,000,000 clones; roughly 92% of these occur just once. The ten top clones hold 0.3% to 0.4% of the sample. Sequencing was done on a sample of naive CD4+ T cells from PBMCs. The label giving this sample's cell subset or site can be read as: CD45RA+ positively selected. These receptors all come from a man aged 18 to 29 in good health. Some clones in this sample may be carry-over from other donors' samples.

A word on this clone: The same CDR3 is also encoded by other DNA sequences in this sample. The chain uses TRBV7-9 and TRBJ2-2; D not resolved. CDR3 size: 12 residues. CDR1 is SEHNR and CDR2 is FQNEAQ in the germline V gene (reference sequence). The ends were cut back, 6 bases at V and 2 bases at J, with 4 bases in the middle. CDR3 sequence: CASSYNTGELFF. The CDR3 DNA is TGTGCCAGCAGTTATAACACCGGGGAGCTGTTTTTT.

This chain joins TRBV19 and TRBJ2-5, with D perhaps matching TRBD1 or TRBD2 (5 bases each). CDR1 LNHDA and CDR2 SQIVND come from the germline V gene (reference sequence). The CDR3 totals 15 residues. The V gene lost 5 bases and the J gene lost 5 bases, with 18 bases spanning the gap. The DNA of the CDR3 is TGTGCCAGTAGTGGGGGTTGGGCCCCCCGGGAGACCCAGTACTTC. It codes for CASSGGWAPRETQYF. The full variable domain, completed using reference TRBV19 and TRBJ2-5, is DGGITQSPKYLFRKEGQNVTLSCEQNLNHDAMYWYRQDPGQGLRLIYYSQIVNDFQKGDIAEGYSVSREKKESFPLTVTSAQKNPTAFYLCASSGGWAPRETQYFGPGTRLLVL.